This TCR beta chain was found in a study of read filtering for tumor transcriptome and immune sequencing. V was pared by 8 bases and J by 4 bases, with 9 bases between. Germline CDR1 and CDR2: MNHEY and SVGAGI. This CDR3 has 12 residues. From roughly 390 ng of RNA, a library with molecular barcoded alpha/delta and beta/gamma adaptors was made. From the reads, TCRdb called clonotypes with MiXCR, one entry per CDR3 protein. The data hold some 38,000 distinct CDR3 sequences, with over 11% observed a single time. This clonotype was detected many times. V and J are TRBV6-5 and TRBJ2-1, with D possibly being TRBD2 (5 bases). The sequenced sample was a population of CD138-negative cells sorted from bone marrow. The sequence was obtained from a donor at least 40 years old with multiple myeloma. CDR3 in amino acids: CASRTGYNEQFF. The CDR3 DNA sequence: TGTGCCAGCCGGACGGGATACAATGAGCAGTTCTTC.